What follows are 22 T cell receptor beta chains derived from one specimen sequenced in a study of immune aging and cytomegalovirus after organ transplant. Libraries came from microwell single-cell capture using BD Rhapsody targeted mRNA and AbSeq reagents. TCRdb reanalysed the single-cell sequencing reads using MiXCR and keeps one entry per CDR3 protein. The sample records approximately 22,000 distinct CDR3 sequences, about a third being singletons. Time point noted: five sample-tagged time points from pre-transplant (day -1) to day 368 post-transplant, pooled. Which antigens these TCRs recognize remains unknown. The sequencing here drew on CMV peptide-activated CD4+ and CD8+ T cells sorted from blood, taken at five time points, pooled. Subset noted: sorted CD8+CD137+ and CD4+CD154+ T cells after roughly 13 h CMV IE-1 peptide stimulation. The receptors stem from a female donor who had a heart transplant and CMV viremia.

This clonotype was found a few times. The chain recombines TRBV12-3 or TRBV12-4 with TRBJ2-5, with D perhaps matching TRBD2 (5 bases). V was trimmed by 6 bases and J by 2 bases, leaving 13 bases between them. CDR3 length: 14 amino acids. This chain's CDR3 is CASSRDGEQETQYF. The CDR3 DNA sequence: TGTGCCAGCAGCCGGGATGGGGAGCAAGAGACCCAGTACTTC.

At least ten counts were recorded for this clonotype. The V and J genes are TRBV5-5 and TRBJ2-7; 7 nucleotides match TRBD2. The CDR3 extends over 14 amino acids. Germline V gene data show CDR1 as SGHKS and CDR2 as YYEKEE (reference sequence). The trim removed 2 bases at V and 2 bases at J, leaving 4 bases unmatched. CDR3 DNA sequence: TGTGCCAGCAGCTTCGGCGGGAGCCCCTACGAGCAGTACTTC. Its translation is CASSFGGSPYEQYF.

This sequence joins TRBV6-5 and TRBJ2-3; the match to TRBD1 covers 8 bases. The CDR3 contains 14 residues. Germline V gene sequence: CDR1 MNHEY, CDR2 SVGAGI. Trimming removed 4 bases from V and 11 bases from J; junction bases left unmatched: 11. CDR3 sequence reads: CASSSPTTGTGQYF. The CDR3, as DNA: TGTGCCAGCAGTTCCCCTACGACCGGGACAGGGCAGTATTTT.

The gene calls are TRBV6-5 and TRBJ1-1; 7 nucleotides align to TRBD1. V trimming: 4 bases; J trimming: 5 bases; junction bases outside the gene matches: 7. Germline-derived CDR1 and CDR2 are MNHEY and SVGAGI. This CDR3 has 14 amino acids. CDR3 sequence reads: CASSLLTGRTEAFF. The CDR3 DNA sequence: TGTGCCAGCAGTTTACTGACAGGGAGGACTGAAGCTTTCTTT.

CDR3 nucleotides: TGTGCCAGCAGCCAAGGGCTGGGAGATACGCAGTATTTT. It is translated as CASSQGLGDTQYF. This chain connects TRBV3-1 to TRBJ2-3; D uncertain. Germline CDR1 LGHDT, CDR2 YNNKEL (reference sequence). The CDR3 is 13 amino acids. Trimming took 1 base from V and 5 from J, leaving 7 bases between them.

For this clonotype: The junction departs from germline at one end; a sequencing error may be responsible. The J gene is TRBJ2-3, the V gene TRBV10-3; D is unresolved. Looked up from germline, CDR1 is ENHRY and CDR2 is SYGVKD. The CDR3 is 15 amino acids. The CDR3 coding sequence is TGTGCCATCGGTGGCCACGCGGCCGGCCCAGATACGCAATATTTT. This translates into CAIGGHAAGPDTQYF.

The count of this clonotype is one. The chain joins TRBV25-1 to TRBJ2-1, with 8 bases identical to TRBD1. Germline trimming cut 5 bases from V and 5 bases from J; bases unmatched to any gene: 20. CDR3 length equals 19 residues. The germline V gene encodes CDR1 MGHDK and CDR2 SYGVNS. The CDR3 protein is CASSPDRDRTRNVNNEQFF. Here the CDR3 DNA reads TGTGCCAGCAGTCCCGACCGGGACAGGACCCGAAACGTCAACAATGAGCAGTTCTTC.

The count of this clonotype is one. The chain carries TRBV28 and TRBJ2-3; tentative D call: TRBD1 (5 bases). This CDR3 contains 11 residues. Trimming pared 11 bases from V and 11 bases from J, leaving 17 bases between. Germline-derived CDR1 and CDR2 are MDHEN and SYDVKM. CDR3 sequence: CAAEGVGVQYF. The DNA of the CDR3 is TGTGCCGCGGAAGGGGTAGGCGTGCAGTATTTT.

The genes are TRBV2 and TRBJ2-1, with 7 bases matching TRBD1. The CDR3 covers 13 residues. Trimming removed 11 bases from V and 8 bases from J; junction bases left unmatched: 12. Germline CDR1 reads SNHLY; CDR2 reads FYNNEI. The CDR3 bases are TGTGCCGGCACCTCGACAGGGTTTCATGAGCAGTTCTTC. This encodes CAGTSTGFHEQFF.

A remark on this clonotype: The junction shows a germline mismatch at one end, possibly a read error. The chain employs TRBV5-1 and TRBJ2-1, with TRBD1 as a possible D gene (5 bases). CDR1 is SGHRS, CDR2 YFSETQ, per germline. The CDR3 loop spans 13 amino acids. In nucleotides, the CDR3 is TGCGTCAGCAGCTTATCGACAGCGAATGAGCAGTTCTTC. Protein: CVSSLSTANEQFF.

This clonotype has only a few counts. The genes are TRBV5-4 and TRBJ2-7; 7 bases are shared with TRBD2. CDR1 and CDR2 (germline): SGHNT, YYREEE (reference sequence). The CDR3 is made up of 16 amino acids. V shed 2 bases, J shed 2 bases, and the junction held 10 bases outside the gene matches. CDR3 region: CASSLGAGGSAYEQYF. The CDR3 coding sequence is TGTGCCAGCAGCTTAGGGGCGGGCGGGAGTGCCTACGAGCAGTACTTC.

This clonotype has just a few counts. This chain joins TRBV9 and TRBJ2-7, with a possible D match to TRBD1 (5 bases). In germline, CDR1 is SGDLS, CDR2 YYNGEE. The CDR3 contains 14 residues. V was shortened by 3 bases and J by 0 bases, with 10 bases between the two germline ends. The CDR3 DNA follows: TGTGCCAGCAGCGCCCGACAGTTCTCCTACGAGCAGTACTTC. This sequence encodes CASSARQFSYEQYF.

The chain carries TRBV9 and TRBJ1-6; no definite D call. Germline V CDR1 and CDR2: SGDLS, YYNGEE. The germline V and J ends were trimmed by 0 bases and 0 bases, with 7 bases remaining between them. The CDR3 loop spans 16 amino acids. The CDR3 region has the DNA TGTGCCAGCAGCGTAGGACCTAGCTCCTATAATTCACCCCTCCACTTT. This translates into CASSVGPSSYNSPLHF.

Only a few counts were recorded for this clonotype. V usage is TRBV14 and J usage is TRBJ2-3; perhaps TRBD1 as D (6 bases). The germline V gene has CDR1 SGHDN and CDR2 FVKESK. Trimming took off 4 bases at V and 0 bases at J, with 14 bases between the two ends. The CDR3 is 16 amino acids. In DNA, the CDR3 is TGTGCCAGCAGCCTGAGTGGGACATATAGCACAGATACGCAGTATTTT. Encoded protein: CASSLSGTYSTDTQYF.

This sequence joins TRBV14 and TRBJ2-5; TRBD1 is a possible D gene (6 bases). Trimming pared 5 bases from V and 3 bases from J, leaving 16 bases between. Germline-derived CDR1 and CDR2 are SGHDN and FVKESK. The CDR3 is made up of 15 amino acids. Written as DNA, the CDR3 is TGTGCCAGCAGCTATTCCGACAGGTGGGAAGAGACCCAGTACTTC. This sequence encodes CASSYSDRWEETQYF.

The chain combines TRBV2 with TRBJ2-7; 11 nucleotides line up with TRBD1. Trimming removed 5 bases from V and 3 bases from J; junction bases left unmatched: 3. The germline V gene encodes CDR1 SNHLY and CDR2 FYNNEI. This CDR3 is 14 amino acids long. CDR3 in DNA: TGTGCCAGCAGTAAGGGACAGGGGGTCTACGAGCAGTACTTC. This gives the protein CASSKGQGVYEQYF.

In its sample, this clonotype was seen many times. The chain has TRBV19 and TRBJ1-6, with D possibly matching TRBD1 (6 bases). CDR1 is LNHDA and CDR2 is SQIVND in the germline V gene (reference sequence). Trimming removed 8 bases from V and 4 bases from J, with 15 bases in between. This CDR3 comprises 15 residues. The CDR3 bases are TGTGCCAGTGGTCCGGGACACCAATATAATTCACCCCTCCACTTT. It specifies CASGPGHQYNSPLHF.

This clonotype was observed a single time. V usage is TRBV5-6 and J usage is TRBJ2-5; the D is unclear. CDR3 length: 19 residues. Germline V CDR1 and CDR2: SGHDT, YYEEEE. V was pared by 1 base and J by 5 bases, with 27 bases between. The CDR3 reads CASSLFWSSVITPVETQYF. CDR3 bases: TGTGCCAGCAGCTTGTTTTGGTCCAGCGTGATTACTCCAGTGGAGACCCAGTACTTC. Variable domain in full (rest from reference TRBV5-6 and TRBJ2-5): DAGVTQSPTHLIKTRGQQVTLRCSPKSGHDTVSWYQQALGQGPQFIFQYYEEEERQRGNFPDRFSGHQFPNYSSELNVNALLLGDSALYLCASSLFWSSVITPVETQYFGPGTRLLVL.

This clonotype occurred many times. V is TRBV18 and J is TRBJ2-6; a weak D match, TRBD2 (6 bases). The CDR3 length is 16 residues. In germline, CDR1 is KGHSH, CDR2 LQKENI. V was shortened by 3 bases and J by 0 bases, with 9 bases between the two germline ends. CDR3 region: CASSPRGNSGANVLTF. The CDR3 DNA is TGTGCCAGCTCACCCCGGGGGAACTCTGGGGCCAACGTCCTGACTTTC.

The CDR3 sequence: CASGQAMNTEAFF. Written as DNA, the CDR3 is TGTGCCAGCGGCCAAGCAATGAACACTGAAGCTTTCTTT. The rearrangement joins TRBV6-1 to TRBJ1-1; the D is unclear. V shed 8 bases and J shed 0 bases, with 10 bases lying between them. Per the germline V gene, CDR1 is MNHNS and CDR2 is SASEGT. The CDR3 runs to 13 residues.

The rearrangement joins TRBV4-2 to TRBJ2-6; D unclear. The germline CDR1 and CDR2 sequences are LGHNA and YNFKEQ. V was trimmed by 2 bases and J by 4 bases, leaving 15 bases between them. The CDR3 loop spans 17 amino acids. The CDR3 spells CASSQKDISLGANVLTF. CDR3 DNA sequence: TGTGCCAGCAGCCAAAAGGATATATCTCTGGGGGCCAACGTCCTGACTTTC.

The chain recombines TRBV7-9 with TRBJ2-1; 10 bases agree with TRBD2. CDR3 length: 16 residues. The junction had 5 bases not matched to a gene; V was cut back by 0 bases and J by 6 bases. The germline V gene encodes CDR1 SEHNR and CDR2 FQNEAQ (reference sequence). The CDR3 reads CASSLASGLAANEQFF. The DNA of the CDR3 is TGTGCCAGCAGCTTAGCATCTGGACTAGCGGCCAATGAGCAGTTCTTC.